The 14 T cell receptor beta chains below were found in one sample sequenced in a study of CD8 T cells in Susac syndrome. Random hexamers were used to reverse transcribe the RNA input (about 0.5 to 1 ug). TCRdb reprocessed the immunoSEQ multiplex PCR reads with MiXCR, giving one entry per CDR3 protein. The data hold approximately 230,000 distinct CDR3 sequences, with about 94% observed a single time. The sequencing input was CD4+ T cells from PBMCs. These receptors all come from a human donor with multiple sclerosis.

The CDR3 loop reads CATSRDYRQAALTF. The CDR3 bases are TGTGCCACCAGCAGAGATTATCGTCAGGCGGCTCTCACCTTC. The V call is TRBV15, the J call TRBJ1-2; D gene unclear. Trimming left V 0 bases short and J 13 bases short, with 18 bases between. Germline V gene data show CDR1 as LNHNV and CDR2 as YYDKDF (reference sequence). This CDR3 contains 14 residues.

The chain combines TRBV4-1 with TRBJ1-2; D uncertain. Between the trimmed V and J ends, which lost 0 bases and 6 bases, there was a span of 8 bases. The CDR3 runs to 13 residues. Germline CDR1 is MGHRA and CDR2 is YSYEKL. CDR3: CASSQDAWNGYTF. CDR3 sequence (DNA): TGCGCCAGCAGCCAAGATGCTTGGAATGGCTACACCTTC.

The chain recombines TRBV25-1 with TRBJ2-1; TRBD2 aligns across 13 bases. Germline values: CDR1 MGHDK, CDR2 SYGVNS. J gave up 6 bases and V 2 bases, and 4 bases lay outside the gene matches. The CDR3 spans 16 residues. CDR3 in DNA: TGTGCCAGCAGTGAAGGGGGACTAGCGGGAACCAATGAGCAGTTCTTC. This encodes CASSEGGLAGTNEQFF.

This clonotype was seen a single time. The chain joins TRBV10-3 to TRBJ1-2, with a possible D match to TRBD1 (5 bases). Germline loops: CDR1 ENHRY, CDR2 SYGVKD. The CDR3 extends over 16 amino acids. Trimming removed 0 bases at V and 4 bases at J, with 15 bases between. DNA for the CDR3: TGTGCCATCAGTGAGTCGTCGGGACGCCCGACCTATGGCTACACCTTC. Its translation is CAISESSGRPTYGYTF.

This chain connects TRBV23-1 to TRBJ1-1; possibly TRBD1 for D (6 bases). TRBV23-1 is labeled an ORF, and its function is uncertain. There are 17 residues in the CDR3. The germline V and J ends were trimmed by 2 bases and 3 bases, with 19 bases remaining between them. CDR3 nucleotides: TGCGCCAGCAGTCAACCCCCTGGCCAGGGGAGGGACACTGAAGCTTTCTTT. Amino acids: CASSQPPGQGRDTEAFF.

V gene TRBV3-1 combines with J gene TRBJ1-1; D remains ambiguous. Germline CDR1 LGHDT, CDR2 YNNKEL (reference sequence). This CDR3 is built from 13 residues. V gave up 0 bases and J gave up 10 bases, with 12 bases separating them. CDR3 in DNA: TGTGCCAGCAGCCAAGATACAAAGGGTCGAGCTTTCTTT. Translating gives CASSQDTKGRAFF. Complete variable domain (other parts from reference TRBV3-1 and TRBJ1-1): DTAVSQTPKYLVTQMGNDKSIKCEQNLGHDTMYWYKQDSKKFLKIMFSYNNKELIINETVPNRFSPKSPDKAHLNLHINSLELGDSAVYFCASSQDTKGRAFFGQGTRLTVV.

The chain joins TRBV7-3 to TRBJ2-5; TRBD2 is a possible D gene (5 bases). This CDR3 contains 15 residues. Deletions cut 4 bases from V and 2 bases from J, with 14 bases between. Germline V gene lookup returns CDR1 SGHTA and CDR2 FQGTGA. Here the CDR3 reads CASSSYRGRQETQYF. The DNA for the CDR3 is TGTGCCAGCAGCTCATACCGGGGTCGTCAAGAGACCCAGTACTTC. Drawing the rest from reference TRBV7-3 and TRBJ2-5, the complete variable domain is GAGVSQTPSNKVTEKGKYVELRCDPISGHTALYWYRQSLGQGPEFLIYFQGTGAADDSGLPNDRFFAVRPEGSVSTLKIQRTERGDSAVYLCASSSYRGRQETQYFGPGTRLLVL.

The rearrangement uses TRBV4-1 and TRBJ1-2; tentatively, D is TRBD1 (6 bases). The V end was cut by 4 bases, the J end by 0 bases, with 12 bases between. This CDR3 is built from 15 residues. Germline CDR1 MGHRA, CDR2 YSYEKL. The CDR3 protein is CASSPPGASNYGYTF. For the CDR3, the DNA is TGCGCCAGCAGCCCACCAGGGGCTTCTAACTATGGCTACACCTTC.

The count of this clonotype is one. The genes are TRBV12-3 or TRBV12-4 and TRBJ2-7; possible D gene TRBD2, 6 bases. The CDR3 contains 13 residues. Trimming took 5 bases from V and 5 from J, leaving 13 bases between them. The chain's CDR3 is CASSTGESHEQYF. The CDR3 bases are TGTGCCAGCAGTACGGGAGAAAGCCACGAGCAGTACTTC.

The chain is built from TRBV25-1 and TRBJ1-6; 7 nucleotides agree with TRBD1. CDR1 MGHDK and CDR2 SYGVNS come from the germline V gene. V shed 8 bases and J 9 bases; nucleotides not matched to a gene: 10. This CDR3 is 14 amino acids long. CDR3 residues: CASSTERQGSPLHF. In DNA, the CDR3 is TGTGCCAGCTCAACCGAGCGACAGGGTTCACCCCTCCACTTT.

This rearrangement joins TRBV29-1 to TRBJ1-1, with a tentative D call TRBD1 (6 bases). The CDR3 contains 15 residues. Germline V gene data show CDR1 as SQVTM and CDR2 as ANQGSEA. V was shortened by 6 bases and J by 0 bases, with 17 bases between the two germline ends. CDR3 sequence reads: CSVAVRQAMNTEAFF. CDR3 DNA: TGCAGCGTCGCGGTTAGACAGGCCATGAACACTGAAGCTTTCTTT. The variable domain in full, with the rest retrieved from reference TRBV29-1 and TRBJ1-1, is SAVISQKPSRDICQRGTSLTIQCQVDSQVTMMFWYRQQPGQSLTLIATANQGSEATYESGFVIDKFPISRPNLTFSTLTVSNMSPEDSSIYLCSVAVRQAMNTEAFFGQGTRLTVV.

This clonotype appeared once. The chain has TRBV7-2 and TRBJ1-1; TRBD1 might be the D (5 bases). V was pared by 4 bases and J by 6 bases, with 15 bases between. This CDR3 comprises 14 residues. Germline V gene lookup returns CDR1 SGHTA and CDR2 FQGNSA. The CDR3 is CASSSLRGAAEAFF. The CDR3 DNA follows: TGTGCCAGCAGCTCCCTGAGAGGGGCTGCTGAAGCTTTCTTT.

V is TRBV20-1 and J is TRBJ2-1; a possible D gene is TRBD2 (6 bases). Germline CDR1 reads DFQATT; CDR2 reads SNEGSKA (reference sequence). Trimming took off 1 base at V and 8 bases at J, with 12 bases between the two ends. The CDR3 spans 13 residues. The CDR3 reads CSARGGTGDEQFF. The CDR3 DNA reads as TGCAGTGCTAGAGGCGGGACGGGCGATGAGCAGTTCTTC.

The chain has TRBV3-1 and TRBJ2-7; D call uncertain. In germline, CDR1 is LGHDT, CDR2 YNNKEL (reference sequence). This CDR3 has 12 residues. Trimming took off 4 bases at V and 6 bases at J, with 10 bases between the two ends. The CDR3 region has the DNA TGTGCCAGCAGCCTTCGAGTGGGCGAGCAGTACTTC. Its protein product is CASSLRVGEQYF.